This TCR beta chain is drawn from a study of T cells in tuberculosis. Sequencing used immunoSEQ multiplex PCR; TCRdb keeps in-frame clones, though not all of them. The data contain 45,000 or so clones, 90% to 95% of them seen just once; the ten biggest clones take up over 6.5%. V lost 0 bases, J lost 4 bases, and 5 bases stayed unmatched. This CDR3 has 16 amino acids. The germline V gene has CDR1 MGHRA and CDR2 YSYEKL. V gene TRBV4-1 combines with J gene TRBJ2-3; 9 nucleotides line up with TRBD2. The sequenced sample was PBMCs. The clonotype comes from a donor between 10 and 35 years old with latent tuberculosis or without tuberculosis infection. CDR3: CASSQERLAVADTQYF. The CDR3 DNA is TGCGCCAGCAGCCAAGAGAGACTAGCGGTGGCAGATACGCAGTATTTT.